The sequence of this T cell receptor beta chain was determined in a study of radiation and T cells in renal cell carcinoma. Data came from immunoSEQ multiplex PCR; TCRdb stores just in-frame clones and leaves some out. The table lists over 85,000 clones, 82% of them singletons, with 6% to 7% in the top ten. V shed 3 bases and J shed 7 bases, with 18 bases lying between them. This CDR3 spans 15 amino acids. The germline V gene has CDR1 ENHRY and CDR2 SYGVKD. Time point noted: baseline pretreatment blood. As to treatment: 15 Gy SBRT to primary tumor, nephrectomy 4 weeks later. Details on this clone: Different DNA sequences within this sample yield the same CDR3.

The receptor's source is a man aged 55 to 70 with renal cell carcinoma. V usage is TRBV10-3 and J usage is TRBJ1-2, with a possible D match to TRBD1 (5 bases). The specimen comprised blood, sampled from a patient whose treatment included radiotherapy and nephrectomy. DNA for the CDR3: TGTGCCATCAGTGAACGGGGCAGGGAGGAGAGTGGCTACACCTTC. This translates into CAISERGREESGYTF.